Reported below is one TCR beta chain. Its target is not known. The data are from a study of T cell responses to AZD1222 COVID-19 vaccine. Broader study findings: No repertoire was sampled before or during the peak T cell response, only after it.

V was pared by 6 bases and J by 0 bases, with 7 bases between. This CDR3 spans 13 amino acids. Germline V gene lookup returns CDR1 WSHSY and CDR2 SAAADI. Sequenced by immunoSEQ multiplex PCR; TCRdb stores in-frame clones only, minus some. This table holds more than 120,000 clones, 70% to 90% found once. The TCR was taken from an adult who received the AZD1222 COVID-19 vaccine. V usage is TRBV10-2 and J usage is TRBJ2-3; tentative D call: TRBD1 (6 bases). The specimen comprised peripheral blood, sampled 28 days after the second AZD1222 dose. The CDR3 sequence: CASSRGSTDTQYF. CDR3 nucleotide sequence: TGCGCCAGCAGCAGGGGCAGCACAGATACGCAGTATTTT.